Below, 3 T cell receptor beta chains from the same sample are listed, as sequenced in a study of T cell responses to AZD1222 COVID-19 vaccine. Produced via immunoSEQ multiplex PCR; TCRdb's table is partial and in-frame only. The sample yields about 74,000 clones, 75% to 90% seen once. The specimen comprised peripheral blood, sampled on day 0 of AZD1222 vaccination. These receptors all come from an adult in good health.

This chain joins TRBV19 and TRBJ2-7; TRBD2 is a possible D gene (6 bases). The germline V gene has CDR1 LNHDA and CDR2 SQIVND (reference sequence). The CDR3 is made up of 14 amino acids. V dropped 1 base and J dropped 4 bases, with 11 bases sitting between them. CDR3 protein: CASSIAGVLYEQYF. The CDR3 DNA is TGTGCCAGTAGTATAGCGGGAGTTCTTTACGAGCAGTACTTC.

This clone was counted a few times. This chain uses TRBV27 with TRBJ1-5; D unresolved. CDR1 is MNHEY and CDR2 is SMNVEV in the germline V gene (reference sequence). The CDR3 runs 16 residues. V was pared by 3 bases and J by 2 bases, with 14 bases between. CDR3 region: CASSFPEDRGNQPQHF. The DNA of the CDR3 is TGTGCCAGCAGTTTTCCAGAAGATCGGGGCAATCAGCCCCAGCATTTT.

The V gene is TRBV9, the J gene TRBJ2-7; the D gene is possibly TRBD2 (5 bases). The V end lost 0 bases, the J end lost 5 bases, and 15 bases lay between the germline ends. Germline CDR1 SGDLS, CDR2 YYNGEE. This CDR3 comprises 15 residues. Written as DNA, the CDR3 is TGTGCCAGCAGCGTAGTCCCTACGGGGTCCGACGAGCAGTACTTC. This encodes CASSVVPTGSDEQYF.